These 5 T cell receptor beta chains share one sample of origin, sequenced in a study of blood T cell repertoires in COVID-19. Clones were read by immunoSEQ multiplex PCR, and TCRdb kept only the in-frame ones, dropping some. The table lists some 80,000 clones, 80% to 95% of them singletons. Sequencing input: peripheral blood. All receptors come from a woman older than 75 with acute or convalescent COVID-19.

V usage is TRBV19 and J usage is TRBJ2-7, with TRBD2 identical over 12 bases. The CDR3 loop spans 15 amino acids. Per the germline V gene, CDR1 is LNHDA and CDR2 is SQIVND (reference sequence). V gave up 4 bases and J gave up 2 bases; unmatched junction bases: 3. The CDR3 protein is CASSRLAGGTYEQYF. DNA of the CDR3: TGTGCCAGTAGTAGGCTAGCGGGAGGGACCTACGAGCAGTACTTC.

J is TRBJ1-2 and V is TRBV5-6; 8 bases fit TRBD1. The CDR3 totals 14 residues. Germline assignment: CDR1 SGHDT and CDR2 YYEEEE. The junction had 6 bases not matched to a gene; V was cut back by 2 bases and J by 6 bases. The CDR3 reads CASSFQGAGNGYTF. CDR3 nucleotide sequence: TGTGCCAGCAGCTTCCAGGGGGCTGGGAATGGCTACACCTTC.

V is TRBV5-4 and J is TRBJ2-5; D is perhaps TRBD1 (6 bases). This CDR3 is built from 14 residues. Germline assignment: CDR1 SGHNT and CDR2 YYREEE (reference sequence). The V gene lost 3 bases and the J gene lost 1 base, with 10 bases spanning the gap. CDR3 loop: CASSSRDIQETQYF. The CDR3 nucleotides read TGTGCCAGCAGCTCAAGGGACATCCAAGAGACCCAGTACTTC.

The chain uses TRBV27 and TRBJ1-1; a weak D match, TRBD1 (6 bases). The V end was cut by 2 bases, the J end by 3 bases, with 10 bases between. The length of the CDR3 is 14 residues. From germline, CDR1 is MNHEY and CDR2 SMNVEV (reference sequence). The DNA of the CDR3 is TGTGCCAGCAGTTTAGCCAGGGGTGACACTGAAGCTTTCTTT. Translation: CASSLARGDTEAFF.

The gene calls are TRBV7-3 and TRBJ2-5, with 12 bases aligning to TRBD2. The V segment lost 1 base and the J segment 2 bases; nucleotides outside the gene matches: 11. This CDR3 has 19 amino acids. Germline lookup yields CDR1 SGHTA and CDR2 FQGTGA. CDR3 nucleotides: TGTGCCAGCAGCTTAAGGAAAGGACTAGCGGGGAAAAAACAAGAGACCCAGTACTTC. Its protein is CASSLRKGLAGKKQETQYF.